This T cell receptor beta chain emerged from a study of blood T cell repertoires in COVID-19. Study context: The cDNA or gDNA used as material had been derived from T cells, B-cell-depleted T cells, or PBMCs.

CDR1 is LGHNA and CDR2 is YNFKEQ in the germline V gene. This CDR3 region has 15 residues. With 5 bases clipped from V and 2 bases from J, the junction kept 4 bases outside the gene matches. Per the authors' pipeline: Amplification with reference gene primers provided the estimates of nucleated cell counts. The assay was immunoSEQ multiplex PCR, and TCRdb's table has in-frame clones only and misses some. V and J calls and clone size are as listed in that table; D and trimming were resolved from the DNA. The data show about 230,000 clones, roughly 83% seen once. A remark on this clone: Given a much more abundant clone one base away, this may be a read error.

The V call is TRBV4-2, the J call TRBJ2-5; the match to TRBD2 covers 11 bases. The sequenced material came from peripheral blood. This TCR came from a man aged 40-49 years with acute or convalescent COVID-19. The CDR3: CASSEGTSGQETQYF. The CDR3 DNA follows: TGTGCCAGCAGCGAAGGGACTAGCGGTCAAGAGACCCAGTACTTC.